These 4 T cell receptor beta chains were sequenced from one sample in a study of T cells after yellow fever vaccination. One entry per CDR3 protein results from TCRdb running MiXCR on the 5' RACE reads. The sample has around 530,000 distinct CDR3 sequences; 17% are singletons. The sequencing used PBMCs, collected about 5 days after the first yellow fever vaccination. Source of these receptors: a man younger than 35 who received the YFV17D yellow fever vaccine.

This clonotype showed up just a few times. The chain combines TRBV12-3 or TRBV12-4 with TRBJ2-6; D not resolved. V was pared by 5 bases and J by 4 bases, with 9 bases between. The CDR3 runs to 14 residues. The CDR3 reads CASSPLGGANVLTF. The DNA of the CDR3 is TGTGCCAGCAGTCCCCTCGGCGGGGCCAACGTCCTGACTTTC.

Only a few counts were recorded for this clonotype. The rearrangement joins TRBV2 to TRBJ1-1, with D unresolved. Germline CDR1 and CDR2: SNHLY and FYNNEI. The CDR3 extends over 14 amino acids. V shed 7 bases and J shed 1 base, with 13 bases lying between them. CDR3 sequence (DNA): TGTGCCAGCATTATGACGGAGGGGAACACTGAAGCTTTCTTT. Translation gives CASIMTEGNTEAFF.

The rearrangement joins TRBV5-1 to TRBJ2-2; D is unclear. Trimming left V 3 bases short and J 6 bases short, with 12 bases between. The CDR3 has 14 amino acids. Germline CDR1 SGHRS, CDR2 YFSETQ. The CDR3 loop is CASSWDVRAGELFF. Here the CDR3 DNA reads TGCGCCAGCAGCTGGGATGTTAGGGCCGGGGAGCTGTTTTTT.

This clonotype was counted between two and nine times. V usage is TRBV4-3 and J usage is TRBJ1-1; D not certain. V was clipped by 0 bases and J by 1 base, with 9 bases between them. The germline V gene encodes CDR1 LGHNA and CDR2 YSLEER. The CDR3 covers 15 residues. The CDR3, as DNA: TGCGCCAGCAGCCAAGATTGGTCCTCGAACACTGAAGCTTTCTTT. Its translation: CASSQDWSSNTEAFF.